One T cell receptor (beta chain) is described in this entry. This record belongs to a study of blood T cell repertoires in COVID-19. Across the study: Whether acute or convalescent, the COVID-19 samples came from the United States, Italy and Spain.

Original processing notes: Amplification from reference gene primers served as the basis for estimated nucleated cell counts. Using immunoSEQ multiplex PCR, the repertoire was profiled, and TCRdb retains in-frame clones only, with some absent. That table supplies the V and J calls and clone size; D and trimming were determined from the DNA. Among 62,000 or so clones, 89% were seen once, and the ten largest hold roughly 8.8%. The CDR3 loop spans 15 amino acids. The V gene lost 2 bases and the J gene lost 10 bases, with 18 bases spanning the gap. CDR1 is MDHEN and CDR2 is SYDVKM in the germline V gene.

The genes are TRBV28 and TRBJ1-5; tentative D call: TRBD1 (5 bases). Sequenced: peripheral blood. The sequence was collected from a man aged 45-65 years with active COVID-19. CDR3 sequence (DNA): TGTGCCAGCAGTTTAGAGAGAAGGGGTATGGGTCCCCAGCATTTT. Protein sequence: CASSLERRGMGPQHF.